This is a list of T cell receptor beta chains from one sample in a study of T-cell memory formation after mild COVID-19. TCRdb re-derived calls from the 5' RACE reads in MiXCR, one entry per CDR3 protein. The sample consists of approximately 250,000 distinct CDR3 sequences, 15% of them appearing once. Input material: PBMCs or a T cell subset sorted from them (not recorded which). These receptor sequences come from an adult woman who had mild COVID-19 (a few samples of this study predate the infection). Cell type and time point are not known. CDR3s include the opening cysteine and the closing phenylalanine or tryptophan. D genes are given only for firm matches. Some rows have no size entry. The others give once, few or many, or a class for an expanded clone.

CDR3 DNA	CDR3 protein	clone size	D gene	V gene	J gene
TGTGCCAGCACGGTCAGCTTGGGACGGGAAGAGACCCAGTACTTC	CASTVSLGREETQYF	.	.	TRBV2	TRBJ2-5
TGTGCCAGCAGCGAGACAGGGAAGAACACTGAAGCTTTCTTT	CASSETGKNTEAFF	.	TRBD1	TRBV7-2	TRBJ1-1
TGTGCCAGCTCGGGACAGGGCAGTTCACCCCTCCACTTT	CASSGQGSSPLHF	few	TRBD1	TRBV27	TRBJ1-6
TGTGCCAGCAGCAAGGTTCTTTCGGGGGTGTCGGACGAGCAGTACTTC	CASSKVLSGVSDEQYF	.	.	TRBV21-1	TRBJ2-7
TGCGCCAGCAGCCAAGATCAACGGGGCTCCTACGAGCAGTACTTC	CASSQDQRGSYEQYF	few	.	TRBV4-3	TRBJ2-7
TGTGCCAGCAGTGACAGGGCCAATTCACCCCTCCACTTT	CASSDRANSPLHF	.	TRBD1	TRBV12-3/TRBV12-4	TRBJ1-6
TGCTCAGCTAGAGGGGGAAGCTCCTACAATGAGCAGTTCTTC	CSARGGSSYNEQFF	few	.	TRBV20-1	TRBJ2-1
TGTGCCAGCAGCTTATACGGTAACACTGAAGCTTTCTTT	CASSLYGNTEAFF	few	.	TRBV7-6	TRBJ1-1
TGTGCCAGCAGATCAAGGACAGCCATGAACACTGAAGCTTTCTTT	CASRSRTAMNTEAFF	once	.	TRBV12-3/TRBV12-4	TRBJ1-1
TGTGCCAGCACAGGGGACCGCAATCAGCCCCAGCATTTT	CASTGDRNQPQHF	few	TRBD1	TRBV18	TRBJ1-5
TGTGCCAGCAGTTTGACAGGGCCCAATGAGCAGTTCTTC	CASSLTGPNEQFF	.	TRBD1	TRBV6-2/TRBV6-3	TRBJ2-1
TGTGCCAGCAGTCGCGGCGGGGCCCATAACACTGAAGCTTTCTTT	CASSRGGAHNTEAFF	.	.	TRBV12-3/TRBV12-4	TRBJ1-1
TGTGCCAGCTCACCGGGGACTAGTTATAGGTATGAGCAGTTCTTC	CASSPGTSYRYEQFF	.	TRBD2	TRBV18	TRBJ2-1
TGTGCCAGCAGTCCATCCGGGACAGGGTTTCTCTATGGCTACACCTTC	CASSPSGTGFLYGYTF	few	TRBD1	TRBV2	TRBJ1-2
TGTGCCAGCGGACGACAGGGGGCCGGCACCGGGGAGCTGTTTTTT	CASGRQGAGTGELFF	few	TRBD1	TRBV9	TRBJ2-2
TGCAGTGCTTCCCCCGGGACAGGGGACACCGGGGAGCTGTTTTTT	CSASPGTGDTGELFF	.	TRBD1	TRBV20-1	TRBJ2-2
TGCGCCAGCAGCGCCTGGGACAGGGCGAACACCGGGGAGCTGTTTTTT	CASSAWDRANTGELFF	few	TRBD1	TRBV5-1	TRBJ2-2
TGTGCCAGCAGCTTAGGAGGACATTGGACTAGCGGGGGATTGGGTTTTGAGCAGTTCTTC	CASSLGGHWTSGGLGFEQFF	.	TRBD2	TRBV7-9	TRBJ2-1
TGTGCCAGCAGCGCCGTCCCAGGGAGAGAGCAGTTCTTC	CASSAVPGREQFF	many	.	TRBV5-5	TRBJ2-1
TGTGCCAGCAGCTTGAGGAGGTCTAGCGGGGCAGCTGGTGAGCAGTTCTTC	CASSLRRSSGAAGEQFF	few	TRBD2	TRBV5-6	TRBJ2-1
TGTGCCAGCAGCCACAAGGGGATTACACAGTATTTT	CASSHKGITQYF	.	.	TRBV3-1	TRBJ2-3
TGCAGCGTTGAAATACCAGGGACTCACCAAGGAGCTTTCTTT	CSVEIPGTHQGAFF	.	.	TRBV29-1	TRBJ1-1
TGTGCCACCAGTGATCCGACTAGCGGGAGGGCACACGAGCAGTTCTTC	CATSDPTSGRAHEQFF	.	TRBD2	TRBV24-1	TRBJ2-1
TGCGCCAGCAGCCAAGCGGGACAGGCAAACTATGGCTACACCTTC	CASSQAGQANYGYTF	few	TRBD1	TRBV4-1	TRBJ1-2
TGCGCCAGCAGTCACACAGGACAGGGGGGTGCTACACCCCTCCACTTT	CASSHTGQGGATPLHF	.	TRBD1	TRBV23-1	TRBJ1-6
TGTGCCAGCAGTGTACTAGCGACGAACACCGGGGAGCTGTTTTTT	CASSVLATNTGELFF	.	TRBD2	TRBV25-1	TRBJ2-2
TGCAGCGTTGAAGATCAGGGAGTTGAAGCTTTCTTT	CSVEDQGVEAFF	few	.	TRBV29-1	TRBJ1-1
TGTGCCAGCAGCATGAGACAGGGGGCTGATAATTCACCCCTCCACTTT	CASSMRQGADNSPLHF	many	TRBD1	TRBV9	TRBJ1-6
TGTGCCAGCAGCTCCAGGACAGGATCGAACACCGGGGAGCTGTTTTTT	CASSSRTGSNTGELFF	many	TRBD1	TRBV7-2	TRBJ2-2
TGCAGTGCTTCTAAGGCGGGACCTTATGGCTACACCTTC	CSASKAGPYGYTF	few	.	TRBV20-1	TRBJ1-2
TGTGCCAGCAGCTTTTGGGGGCGGGAGACCCAGTACTTC	CASSFWGRETQYF	many	.	TRBV7-9	TRBJ2-5
TGTGCCAGCAGCTTACTTGGCGGGGGGCGCACAGATACGCAGTATTTT	CASSLLGGGRTDTQYF	.	TRBD2	TRBV7-3	TRBJ2-3
TGCGCCAGCAGTCGCCTGGGACACGAGAACACTGAAGCTTTCTTT	CASSRLGHENTEAFF	few	.	TRBV5-1	TRBJ1-1
TGTGCCAGCAGTTGGCCGGGACAGGGGAGCTATGGCTACACCTTC	CASSWPGQGSYGYTF	.	TRBD1	TRBV12-3/TRBV12-4	TRBJ1-2
TGCAGCGTTGATAAAGGCTATGGCTACACCTTC	CSVDKGYGYTF	few	.	TRBV29-1	TRBJ1-2